This T cell receptor (beta chain) originates from a study of T-cell reconstitution after alpha-beta-depleted transplantation in children. Germline assignment: CDR1 MGHRA and CDR2 YSYEKL. The CDR3 covers 13 residues. V lost 1 base to trimming and J lost 4 bases, with 8 bases between them. A library of TCRbeta sequences, prepared with unique molecular identifiers, was generated. TCRdb fed the PCR reads into MiXCR, producing one record per CDR3 protein. The sample includes about 540,000 distinct CDR3 sequences, about 16% seen only once; the top ten take 3% to 3.5%. The clonotype originates from a human donor who donated a stem cell graft to a child with acute lymphoblastic leukemia. The source was PBMCs from the stem cell graft donor, collected from the stem cell graft. This sequence joins TRBV4-1 and TRBJ2-7; unclear D gene. The CDR3 region has the DNA TGCGCCAGCAGCCAAGCCATCAGGTACGAGCAGTACTTC. It encodes CASSQAIRYEQYF.